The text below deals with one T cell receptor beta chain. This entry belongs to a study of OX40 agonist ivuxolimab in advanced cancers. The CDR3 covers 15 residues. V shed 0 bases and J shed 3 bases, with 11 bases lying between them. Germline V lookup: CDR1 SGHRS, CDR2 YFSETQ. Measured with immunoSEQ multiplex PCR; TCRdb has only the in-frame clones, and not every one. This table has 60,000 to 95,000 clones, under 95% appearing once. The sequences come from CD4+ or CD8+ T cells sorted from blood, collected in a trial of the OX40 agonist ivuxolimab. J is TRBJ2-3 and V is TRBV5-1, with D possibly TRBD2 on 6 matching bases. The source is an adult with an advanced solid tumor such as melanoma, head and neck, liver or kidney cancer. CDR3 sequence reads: CASSLAGVATDTQYF. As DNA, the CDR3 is TGCGCCAGCAGCTTGGCGGGAGTAGCTACAGATACGCAGTATTTT.